The rows below give T cell receptor beta chains drawn from one sample of a study of blood T cell repertoires in COVID-19. Sequenced by immunoSEQ multiplex PCR; TCRdb stores in-frame clones only, minus some. The sample has about 200,000 clones; about 88% are singletons. The source material was PBMCs or T cells enriched from blood (not recorded which). Source of these receptors: a woman aged 35 to 49 in a cohort exposed to, infected with or recovered from COVID-19 (not recorded which). CDR3s include the opening cysteine and the closing phenylalanine or tryptophan. A D gene is named only where the DNA matches it firmly.

cdr3_nt | cdr3_aa | j_call | d_call | v_call
TGCGCCAGCAGCCCGACTCTGGGACAGGGGGCGCAGGCTGGTCGGAAACTGTTTTTT | CASSPTLGQGAQAGRKLFF | TRBJ1-4 | TRBD1 | TRBV4-1
TGTGCCAGCAGTGAATATGGGAGCGAGCAGTACTTC | CASSEYGSEQYF | TRBJ2-7 | - | TRBV25-1
TGCGCCAGCAGCCAAGACTACAGTAACACCGGGGAGCTGTTTTTT | CASSQDYSNTGELFF | TRBJ2-2 | - | TRBV4-3
TGTGCCAGCAGCAAACGGGACTCCCAAGAGACCCAGTACTTC | CASSKRDSQETQYF | TRBJ2-5 | - | TRBV28
TGCGCCAGCGCCAGGGATGTTGAAACTGAAGCTTTCTTT | CASARDVETEAFF | TRBJ1-1 | - | TRBV10-1
TGTGCCAGCAGTTCTTCCGGGACAGGGGAACCCGGGCCCCCAGATACGCAGTATTTT | CASSSSGTGEPGPPDTQYF | TRBJ2-3 | TRBD1 | TRBV28
TGTGCCAGCAGCCCGGACAGGGCCGGCTACACCTTC | CASSPDRAGYTF | TRBJ1-2 | TRBD1 | TRBV6-5
TGTGCCAGCAGCTTGGCACTAGCGGGCTTCCAAGAGACCCAGTACTTC | CASSLALAGFQETQYF | TRBJ2-5 | TRBD2 | TRBV5-4
TGTGCCAGCAGCCACCCCGGGACACGGGACGAAAAACTGTTTTTT | CASSHPGTRDEKLFF | TRBJ1-4 | - | TRBV4-2
TGTGCCACCAGCAGCTTTGAGGAGAATAATTCACCCCTCCACTTT | CATSSFEENNSPLHF | TRBJ1-6 | - | TRBV15
TGCGCCAGCAGCCAAGATTTTCGCACCGGGGAGCTGTTTTTT | CASSQDFRTGELFF | TRBJ2-2 | - | TRBV4-3
TGTGCCAGCAGCCCAGCGGGGGGCACAGATACGCAGTATTTT | CASSPAGGTDTQYF | TRBJ2-3 | TRBD2 | TRBV11-2
TGTGCCAGCAGCCCAGACAGCGGAAACACCATATATTTT | CASSPDSGNTIYF | TRBJ1-3 | - | TRBV7-7